Detailed here is one T cell receptor beta chain. Isolated per sample were at least 6 million PBMCs. Sample-barcoded 5' priming and a J-beta primer mix drove a second PCR of about 7 to 12 cycles. With 12 random nucleotides, a template-switch adaptor tagged each individual cDNA molecule. Each CDR3 protein gets one entry after TCRdb re-called the 5' RACE reads with MiXCR. Here the sample spans 1,100,000 or so distinct CDR3 sequences, less than 50% being singletons. This record belongs to a study of blood T cells in healthy people across ages. The CDR3 covers 14 residues. The V gene's germline CDR1 is LGHDT and CDR2 YNNKEL (reference sequence). V was pared by 5 bases and J by 4 bases, with 6 bases of the junction left unmatched.

The sample taken for sequencing was blood. The chain combines TRBV3-1 with TRBJ1-1; TRBD1 aligns across 8 bases. This TCR was recovered from a woman in her sixties in good health. The CDR3 bases are TGTGCCAGCAGCTGGGACAGGTCAGGCACTGAAGCTTTCTTT. Its protein product is CASSWDRSGTEAFF.